This record covers a single T cell receptor beta chain. In Seattle, patients joined the study during active infection and were tracked longitudinally. The data belong to a study of blood T cell repertoires in COVID-19. Study in general: PBMCs, B-cell-depleted T cells, or T cells were the source of the cDNA or gDNA that made up the material.

Per the original data handling: Estimated nucleated cell counts came from reference gene primer amplification. Some clones are missing from TCRdb's copy, which holds only in-frame ones; the method was immunoSEQ multiplex PCR. Clonal size and the V and J genes are those of that table, whereas D and trimming came from the DNA. This sample has some 220,000 clones, with 85% found just once. This CDR3 has 17 residues. Germline values: CDR1 SGHAT, CDR2 FQNNGV. Trimming took 5 bases from V and 0 from J; bases not matched to a gene: 9. The chain joins TRBV11-2 to TRBJ2-1; 8 bases are a match to TRBD2. Sequenced input: peripheral blood. The TCR originated in a man aged 45-65 years with COVID-19, enrolled during active disease. The CDR3 loop is CASSPNPSGLSYNEQFF. The CDR3 DNA reads as TGTGCCAGCAGCCCAAACCCTAGCGGGCTCTCCTACAATGAGCAGTTCTTC.